Given below is one TCR beta chain in context. Its antigen is currently not known. Per-base quality was not reported, and no clone a single base away is much larger than it. This entry is derived from a study of regulatory dendritic cells for organ transplantation (dated by TCRdb to about 2017). Regarding the study in general: Monocytes were cultured with vitamin D3 on days 0 and 4 and with IL-10 on day 4 to generate regulatory dendritic cells. On day 6, LPS was added to the DC cultures to test how the DCs responded to a strong maturation-inducing agent. Before and after allostimulation with regulatory or mature dendritic cells, TCRbeta repertoires were sequenced from sorted naive and memory CD4+ and CD8+ T cells.

A multiplexed two-step PCR with Vbeta-specific forward primers and Jbeta-specific reverse primers was used to amplify the TCRbeta CDR3 regions. TCRbeta libraries were sequenced on an Illumina instrument through the immunoSEQ service. The source study handled its data this way. V, D and J genes were assigned using IMGT annotation, and counts were corrected for multiplex PCR bias using synthetic CDR3 analogues. In the immunoSEQ Analyzer, repertoire clonality was calculated as one minus the normalized Shannon entropy. Clonal expansion was defined by Fisher's exact test with Benjamini-Hochberg false discovery rate control, using two-tailed P<0.01. Sourced from immuneACCESS, this table was stored by TCRdb with only in-frame sequences that have V and J called. A share of the clones is absent; for the studies checked, an unresolved V gene accounts for under half, and the remainder has no known explanation. That table gives V, J and clone size, and the DNA gave D and trimming. The sample profile shows under 15,000 clones; 74% of them were found once. 0.63% of the sample is in the top ten clones.

Sorted T cell subsets were CFSE-labeled and co-cultured for around five days with allogeneic regulatory or mature dendritic cells at a 1:10 DC:T ratio. FACS was used to sort CD4+ or CD8+ cells into naive T cells, defined as CD45RA+, and memory T cells, defined as CD45RO+. A couple of healthy control subjects provided the T cells used for TCR sequencing. Genomic DNA was extracted with the Qiagen DNeasy Blood & Tissue Kit. From a lookup of the germline V gene, CDR1 and CDR2 are ENHRY and SYGVKD. V is cut back by 8 bases and J by 2 bases, with 9 bases in the junction unmatched. Including the terminal cysteine and phenylalanine, the CDR3 comprises 15 residues. CDR3 DNA only is kept here, 45 bases in frame from base 1. Beyond this particular receptor, the publication reports: Sequencing was done in only a couple of subjects, and the authors reported considerable heterogeneity between individuals in the alloreactive memory CD8+ T cell pool. Of the resting subsets, the one holding the most alloreactive TCR clonotypes was memory CD8+ T cells. Expansion of memory CD8+ clones was induced by allostimulation in both subjects, but more limited expansion appeared to be induced by regulatory dendritic cells than by mature dendritic cells. Highly diverse repertoires were observed in naive CD4+ and CD8+ T cells, whereas lower diversity was observed in memory cells, and the most oligoclonal repertoires were found in memory CD8+ cells.

This clonotype was sampled from a human donor in good health. The V and J genes are TRBV10-3 and TRBJ2-3; the central 8 bases match TRBD2. Sequencing was carried out using naive CD4+ T cells from blood cultured with regulatory dendritic cells. The sample's cell subset or site label is to be understood as: CD45RA+ naive T cells. In nucleotide form, the sequence is TGTGCCATCCGGGGTGAAGCGGGGGACACAGATACGCAGTATTTT. The encoded protein is CAIRGEAGDTDTQYF.